These 2 T cell receptor beta chains originate from one sample sequenced in a study of beta chain features in type 1 diabetes. Expressed TCRB transcripts were sequenced after all isolated RNA was converted to cDNA. This table comes from immunoSEQ multiplex PCR, and its TCRdb copy is limited to in-frame clones, with some not included. The data contain about 150,000 clones, 11% of them singletons. The sample comprised central memory CD4+ T cells from blood. The receptors were sampled from a young man in good health.

This clone has just a few counts. The identical CDR3 is also encoded by other nucleotide sequences in the sample. The chain couples TRBV7-2 to TRBJ2-7; TRBD2 matches at 13 bases. The germline V gene has CDR1 SGHTA and CDR2 FQGNSA. The J segment lost 4 bases and the V segment lost 3 bases, leaving 0 bases of the junction unmatched. The CDR3 has 14 amino acids. CDR3 sequence: CASSLTSGRYEQYF. DNA of the CDR3: TGTGCCAGCAGCTTGACTAGCGGGAGGTACGAGCAGTACTTC.

The rearrangement uses TRBV19 and TRBJ2-3; the match to TRBD1 covers 7 bases. The CDR3 has 15 residues. CDR1 is LNHDA and CDR2 is SQIVND in the germline V gene (reference sequence). V was pared by 4 bases and J by 0 bases, with 4 bases of the junction left unmatched. The CDR3 DNA reads TGTGCCAGTAGTACCGGGACAGCTAGCACAGATACGCAGTATTTT. Amino acid sequence: CASSTGTASTDTQYF.